These 6 T cell receptor beta chains were all obtained from the same sample, sequenced in a study of blood T cell repertoires in COVID-19. Sequencing was performed with immunoSEQ multiplex PCR; in TCRdb, only in-frame clones are kept and a portion is missing. The data contain about 70,000 clones, approximately 79% of them singletons. The material sequenced was peripheral blood. The receptors come from a woman in her sixties with acute or convalescent COVID-19.

The chain joins TRBV18 to TRBJ2-7, with 7 bases identical to TRBD1. CDR1 is KGHSH and CDR2 is LQKENI in the germline V gene. The CDR3 length is 14 residues. With 6 bases clipped from V and 7 bases from J, the junction kept 12 bases outside the gene matches. The CDR3 sequence: CASSEGRQGREQYF. In DNA form, the CDR3 reads TGTGCCAGCTCTGAGGGGAGACAGGGTCGAGAGCAGTACTTC.

The chain uses TRBV6-2 or TRBV6-3 and TRBJ2-1; D gene unclear. In germline, CDR1 is MNHEY, CDR2 SVGEGT. Between the trimmed V and J ends, which lost 4 bases and 10 bases, there was a span of 14 bases. This CDR3 has 13 residues. The DNA of the CDR3 is TGTGCCAGCAGTTCTAGGCCCCAGCTAGAGCAGTTCTTC. It encodes CASSSRPQLEQFF.

A single count supports this clone. This chain links TRBV7-9 with TRBJ1-5, with D maybe TRBD1 (6 bases). CDR3 length: 14 amino acids. V dropped 3 bases and J dropped 6 bases, with 12 bases sitting between them. The germline CDR1 and CDR2 sequences are SEHNR and FQNEAQ (reference sequence). The CDR3 protein is CASSFPGDSQPQHF. The CDR3 DNA is TGTGCCAGCAGCTTTCCAGGGGATTCTCAGCCCCAGCATTTT.

The V and J genes are TRBV5-1 and TRBJ1-2; TRBD1 matches 10 bases. The CDR3 is 13 amino acids. With 3 bases clipped from V and 8 bases from J, the junction kept 4 bases outside the gene matches. The germline gives CDR1 SGHRS, CDR2 YFSETQ. The CDR3 region has the DNA TGCGCCAGCAGCTCGGGGACAGGGGAAGGCTACACCTTC. It is translated as CASSSGTGEGYTF.

This rearrangement joins TRBV3-1 (or the pseudogene TRBV3-2) to TRBJ2-5, with a tentative D call TRBD1 (6 bases). Germline assignment: CDR1 LGHDT and CDR2 YNNKEL (reference sequence). This CDR3 comprises 13 residues. Between the trimmed V and J ends, which lost 5 bases and 7 bases, there was a span of 14 bases. The CDR3 sequence is CASSAQGSGTQYF. CDR3 bases: TGTGCCAGCAGCGCACAGGGAAGCGGGACCCAGTACTTC.

The J gene is TRBJ2-5, the V gene TRBV7-3; D remains unclear. The CDR3 is made up of 14 amino acids. Germline CDR1 and CDR2: SGHTA and FQGTGA. The V end lost 2 bases, the J end lost 5 bases, and 12 bases lay between the germline ends. CDR3 DNA: TGTGCCAGCAGCTTAGTTAAAGAGTCGGAGACCCAGTACTTC. It yields the protein CASSLVKESETQYF.